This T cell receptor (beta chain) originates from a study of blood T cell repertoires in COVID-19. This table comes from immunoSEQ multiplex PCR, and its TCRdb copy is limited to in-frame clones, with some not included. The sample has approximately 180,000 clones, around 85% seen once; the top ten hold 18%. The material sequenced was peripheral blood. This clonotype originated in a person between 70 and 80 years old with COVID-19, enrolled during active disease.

The CDR3 region is CSASPIAGITDTQYF. CDR3 nucleotides: TGCAGTGCTAGTCCGATAGCGGGGATTACAGATACGCAGTATTTT. The chain employs TRBV20-1 and TRBJ2-3; 8 bases align to TRBD2. V lost 3 bases, J lost 3 bases, and 8 bases stayed unmatched. Per the germline V gene, CDR1 is DFQATT and CDR2 is SNEGSKA (reference sequence). The CDR3 runs 15 residues.